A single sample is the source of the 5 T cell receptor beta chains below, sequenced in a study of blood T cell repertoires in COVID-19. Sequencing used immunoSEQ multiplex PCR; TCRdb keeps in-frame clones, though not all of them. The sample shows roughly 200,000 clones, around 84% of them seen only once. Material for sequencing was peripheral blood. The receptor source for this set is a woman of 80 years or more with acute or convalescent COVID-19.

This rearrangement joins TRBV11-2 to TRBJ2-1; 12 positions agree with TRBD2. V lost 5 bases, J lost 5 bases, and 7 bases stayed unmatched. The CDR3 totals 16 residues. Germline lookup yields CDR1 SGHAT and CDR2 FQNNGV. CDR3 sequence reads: CASSRRTSGINNEQFF. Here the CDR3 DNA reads TGTGCCAGCAGCAGAAGGACTAGCGGGATCAACAATGAGCAGTTCTTC.

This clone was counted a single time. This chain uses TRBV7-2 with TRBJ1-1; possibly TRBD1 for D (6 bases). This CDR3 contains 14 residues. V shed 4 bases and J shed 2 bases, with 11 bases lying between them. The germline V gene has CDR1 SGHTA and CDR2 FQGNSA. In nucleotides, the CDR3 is TGTGCCAGCAGCTCTTGGACAGCCAACACTGAAGCTTTCTTT. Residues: CASSSWTANTEAFF.

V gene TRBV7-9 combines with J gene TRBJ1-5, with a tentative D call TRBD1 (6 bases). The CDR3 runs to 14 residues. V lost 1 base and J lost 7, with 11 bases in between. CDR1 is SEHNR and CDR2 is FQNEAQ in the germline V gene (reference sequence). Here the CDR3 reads CASSLGDKQQPQHF. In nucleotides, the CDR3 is TGTGCCAGCAGCTTAGGGGACAAGCAACAGCCCCAGCATTTT.

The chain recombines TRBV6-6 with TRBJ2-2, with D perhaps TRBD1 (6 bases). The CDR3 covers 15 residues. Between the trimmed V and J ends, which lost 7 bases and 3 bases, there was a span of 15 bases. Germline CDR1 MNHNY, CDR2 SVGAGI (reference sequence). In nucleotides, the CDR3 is TGTGCCAGCAATTCGCAGGGGCCCTACACCGGGGAGCTGTTTTTT. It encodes CASNSQGPYTGELFF.

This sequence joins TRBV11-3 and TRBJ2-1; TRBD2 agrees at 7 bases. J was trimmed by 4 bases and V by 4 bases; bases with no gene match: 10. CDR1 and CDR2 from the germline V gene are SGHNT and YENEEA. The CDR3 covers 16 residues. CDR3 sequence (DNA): TGTGCCAGCAGCTACCGACCTAGCGGAACATACAATGAGCAGTTCTTC. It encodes CASSYRPSGTYNEQFF.